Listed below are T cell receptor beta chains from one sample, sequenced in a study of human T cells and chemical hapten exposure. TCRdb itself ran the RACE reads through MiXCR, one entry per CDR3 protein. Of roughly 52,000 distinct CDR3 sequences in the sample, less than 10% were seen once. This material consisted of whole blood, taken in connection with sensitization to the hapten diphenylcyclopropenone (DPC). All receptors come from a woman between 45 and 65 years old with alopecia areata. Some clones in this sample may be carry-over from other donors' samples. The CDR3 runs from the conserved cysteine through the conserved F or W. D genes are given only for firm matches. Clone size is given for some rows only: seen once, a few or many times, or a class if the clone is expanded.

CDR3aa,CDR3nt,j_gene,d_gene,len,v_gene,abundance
CSARAVRGSKPQHF,TGCAGTGCTAGGGCAGTCCGTGGGAGTAAGCCCCAGCATTTT,TRBJ1-5,.,14,TRBV20-1,.
CAIMGQPPSYEQYF,TGTGCCATAATGGGACAGCCCCCTTCCTACGAGCAGTACTTC,TRBJ2-7,TRBD1,14,TRBV7-6,few
CSARDILLAGGSTGELFF,TGCAGTGCTAGAGATATATTACTAGCGGGAGGTAGCACCGGGGAGCTGTTTTTT,TRBJ2-2,TRBD2,18,TRBV20-1,few
CASKTGLGNTEAFF,TGTGCCAGCAAAACAGGGTTAGGGAACACTGAAGCTTTCTTT,TRBJ1-1,.,14,TRBV11-2,many
CASSLEAYSGNTIYF,TGTGCCAGCAGCTTAGAGGCCTACTCTGGAAACACCATATATTTT,TRBJ1-3,.,15,TRBV11-2,many
CSATSGGAGETQYF,TGCAGTGCCACTAGCGGGGGGGCAGGGGAGACCCAGTACTTC,TRBJ2-5,TRBD2,14,TRBV20-1,.
CASSLGQGYYEQYF,TGTGCCAGCAGCTTGGGACAGGGTTACTACGAGCAGTACTTC,TRBJ2-7,TRBD1,14,TRBV7-9,many
CSARGGADEQFF,TGCAGTGCTAGAGGAGGGGCGGATGAGCAGTTCTTC,TRBJ2-1,.,12,TRBV20-1,.
CASYRGGGYEQYF,TGTGCCAGCTACCGCGGTGGCGGCTACGAGCAGTACTTC,TRBJ2-7,.,13,TRBV28,few
CASSQGQHNSPLHF,TGCGCCAGCAGCCAAGGGCAACATAATTCACCCCTCCACTTT,TRBJ1-6,.,14,TRBV4-1,.
CASSLAGTGDYGYTF,TGTGCCAGCAGTTTAGCAGGGACGGGAGACTATGGCTACACCTTC,TRBJ1-2,.,15,TRBV28,.
CASSWGTSRSYNEQFF,TGTGCCAGCAGCTGGGGGACAAGCCGCTCCTACAATGAGCAGTTCTTC,TRBJ2-1,.,16,TRBV5-4,many
CASSNGGRQYF,TGTGCCAGCAGCAATGGCGGACGGCAGTACTTC,TRBJ2-7,.,11,TRBV7-6,once